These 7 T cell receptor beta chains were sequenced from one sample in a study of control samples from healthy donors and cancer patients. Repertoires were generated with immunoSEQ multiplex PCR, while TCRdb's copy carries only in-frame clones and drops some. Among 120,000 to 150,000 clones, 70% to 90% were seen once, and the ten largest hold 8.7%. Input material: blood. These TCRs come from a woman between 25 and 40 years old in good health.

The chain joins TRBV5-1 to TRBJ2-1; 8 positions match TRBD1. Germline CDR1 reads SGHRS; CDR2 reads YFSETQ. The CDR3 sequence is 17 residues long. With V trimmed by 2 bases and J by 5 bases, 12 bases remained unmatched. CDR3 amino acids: CASSFSPDRVSDNEQFF. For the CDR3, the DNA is TGCGCCAGCAGCTTCAGCCCGGACAGGGTATCCGACAATGAGCAGTTCTTC.

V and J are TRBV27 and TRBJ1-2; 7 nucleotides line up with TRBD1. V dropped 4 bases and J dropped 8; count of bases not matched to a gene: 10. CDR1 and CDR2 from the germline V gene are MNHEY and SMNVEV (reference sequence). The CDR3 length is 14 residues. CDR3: CASSSGGGLGGYTF. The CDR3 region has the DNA TGTGCCAGCAGTTCAGGGGGGGGGTTGGGCGGCTACACCTTC.

The chain's CDR3 is CASSESSSGRAGDEQFF. The CDR3 bases are TGTGCCAGCAGTGAATCGAGTAGCGGGAGGGCCGGGGATGAGCAGTTCTTC. The chain employs TRBV6-1 and TRBJ2-1, with 11 bases lining up with TRBD2. Germline V gene lookup returns CDR1 MNHNS and CDR2 SASEGT. J was trimmed by 8 bases and V by 2 bases; bases with no gene match: 11. This CDR3 is built from 17 residues.

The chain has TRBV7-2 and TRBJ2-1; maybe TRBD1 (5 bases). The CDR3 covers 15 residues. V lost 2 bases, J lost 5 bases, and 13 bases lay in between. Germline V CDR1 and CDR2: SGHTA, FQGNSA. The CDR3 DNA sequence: TGTGCCAGCAGCTTAAGGGGCGTCTATAACAATGAGCAGTTCTTC. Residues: CASSLRGVYNNEQFF.

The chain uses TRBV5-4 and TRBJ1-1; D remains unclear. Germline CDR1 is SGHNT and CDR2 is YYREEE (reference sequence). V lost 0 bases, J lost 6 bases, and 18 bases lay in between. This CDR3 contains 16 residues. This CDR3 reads CASSLESRSGLSEAFF. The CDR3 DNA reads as TGTGCCAGCAGCTTGGAGTCAAGATCGGGTTTGTCTGAAGCTTTCTTT.

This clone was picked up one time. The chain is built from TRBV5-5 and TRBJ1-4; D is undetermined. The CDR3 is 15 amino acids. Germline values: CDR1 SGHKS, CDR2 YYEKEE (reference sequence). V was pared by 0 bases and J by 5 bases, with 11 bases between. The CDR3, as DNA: TGTGCCAGCAGCTTGGACGGGGATCGGAATGAAAAACTGTTTTTT. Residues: CASSLDGDRNEKLFF. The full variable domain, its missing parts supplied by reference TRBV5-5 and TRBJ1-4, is DAGVTQSPTHLIKTRGQQVTLRCSPISGHKSVSWYQQVLGQGPQFIFQYYEKEERGRGNFPDRFSARQFPNYSSELNVNALLLGDSALYLCASSLDGDRNEKLFFGSGTQLSVL.

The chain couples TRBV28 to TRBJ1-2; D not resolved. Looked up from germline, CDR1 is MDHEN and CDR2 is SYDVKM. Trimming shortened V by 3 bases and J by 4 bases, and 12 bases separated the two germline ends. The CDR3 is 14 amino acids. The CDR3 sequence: CASSLPTGSYGYTF. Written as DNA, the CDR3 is TGTGCCAGCAGTTTGCCGACGGGTTCCTATGGCTACACCTTC.